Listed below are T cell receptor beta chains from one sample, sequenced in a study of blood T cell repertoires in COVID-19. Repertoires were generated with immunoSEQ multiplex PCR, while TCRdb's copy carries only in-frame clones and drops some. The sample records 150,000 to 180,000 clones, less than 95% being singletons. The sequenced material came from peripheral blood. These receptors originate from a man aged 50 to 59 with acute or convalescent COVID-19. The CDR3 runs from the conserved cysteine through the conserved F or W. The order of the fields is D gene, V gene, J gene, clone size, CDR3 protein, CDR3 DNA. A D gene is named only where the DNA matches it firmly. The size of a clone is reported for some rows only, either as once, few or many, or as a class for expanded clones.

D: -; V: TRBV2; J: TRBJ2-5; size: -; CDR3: CASSEPLRPETQYF; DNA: TGTGCCAGCAGTGAACCCCTTCGTCCGGAGACCCAGTACTTC
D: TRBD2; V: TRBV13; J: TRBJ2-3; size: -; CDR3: CASSLEASGRSDTQYF; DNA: TGTGCCAGCAGCTTAGAAGCCAGCGGGAGATCAGATACGCAGTATTTT
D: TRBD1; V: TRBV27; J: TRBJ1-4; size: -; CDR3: CASSPDRAGSEKLFF; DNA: TGTGCCAGCAGTCCTGACAGGGCAGGCTCGGAAAAACTGTTTTTT
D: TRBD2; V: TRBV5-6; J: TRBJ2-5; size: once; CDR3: CASSNGGRETQYF; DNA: TGTGCCAGCAGCAACGGGGGGAGAGAGACCCAGTACTTC
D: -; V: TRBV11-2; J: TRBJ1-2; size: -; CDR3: CASSKETYGYTF; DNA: TGTGCCAGCAGCAAGGAGACCTATGGCTACACCTTC
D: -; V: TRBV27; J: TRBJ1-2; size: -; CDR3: CASTDSINYGYTF; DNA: TGTGCCAGCACTGACTCAATTAACTATGGCTACACCTTC
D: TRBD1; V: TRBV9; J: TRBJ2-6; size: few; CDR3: CASSALQGGSSGANVLTF; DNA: TGTGCCAGCAGCGCGTTACAGGGGGGTTCGTCTGGGGCCAACGTCCTGACTTTC
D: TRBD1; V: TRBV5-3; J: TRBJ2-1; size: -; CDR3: CARSPGQGARNEQFF; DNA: TGTGCCAGAAGCCCCGGACAGGGGGCTCGGAATGAGCAGTTCTTC
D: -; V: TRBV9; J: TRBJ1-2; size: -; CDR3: CASSGDMRGYGYTF; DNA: TGTGCCAGCAGCGGGGACATGCGAGGCTATGGCTACACCTTC
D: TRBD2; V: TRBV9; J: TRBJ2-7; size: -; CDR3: CASSVGDTGTSGYEQYF; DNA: TGTGCCAGCAGCGTGGGGGACACCGGGACTAGCGGATACGAGCAGTACTTC
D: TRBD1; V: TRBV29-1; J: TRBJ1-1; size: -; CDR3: CSGTGGYTEAFF; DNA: TGCAGCGGGACAGGGGGGTACACTGAAGCTTTCTTT
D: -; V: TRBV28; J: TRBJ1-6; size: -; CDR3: CASSPHQGSSSPLHF; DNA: TGTGCCAGCAGTCCACATCAGGGTTCTAGTTCACCCCTCCACTTT
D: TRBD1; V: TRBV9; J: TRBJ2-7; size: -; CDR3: CASSAYAGTGLSYEQYF; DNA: TGTGCCAGCAGCGCGTATGCAGGGACAGGGTTATCCTACGAGCAGTACTTC
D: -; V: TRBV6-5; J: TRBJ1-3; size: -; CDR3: CASGRSSGNTIYF; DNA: TGTGCCAGCGGAAGGAGCTCTGGAAACACCATATATTTT
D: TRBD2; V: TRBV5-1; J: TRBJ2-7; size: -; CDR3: CASSLGGGSSYEQYF; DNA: TGCGCCAGCAGCTTGGGAGGCGGGAGCTCCTACGAGCAGTACTTC
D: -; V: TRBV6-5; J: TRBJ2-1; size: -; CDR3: CASSFQLDEQFF; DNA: TGTGCCAGCAGTTTCCAGTTGGATGAGCAGTTCTTC
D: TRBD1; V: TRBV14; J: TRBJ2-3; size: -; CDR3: CASSQGNRGPSTDTQYF; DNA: TGTGCCAGCAGCCAAGGGAATAGGGGGCCGAGCACAGATACGCAGTATTTT
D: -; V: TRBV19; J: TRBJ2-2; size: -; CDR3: CASSIQGTNTGELFF; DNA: TGTGCCAGTAGTATCCAGGGTACGAACACCGGGGAGCTGTTTTTT
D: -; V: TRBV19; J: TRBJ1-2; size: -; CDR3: CASSMPQRTLGGYTF; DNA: TGTGCCAGTAGTATGCCTCAACGGACTCTGGGTGGCTACACCTTC
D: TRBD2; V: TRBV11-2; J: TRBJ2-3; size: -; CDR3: CASTMTSALYHTQYF; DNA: TGTGCCAGCACAATGACTAGCGCACTCTATCATACGCAGTATTTT
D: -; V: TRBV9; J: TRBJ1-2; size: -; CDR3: CASSPRPYGQPPSNYGYTF; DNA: TGTGCCAGCAGCCCCCGTCCCTATGGGCAACCTCCCAGCAACTATGGCTACACCTTC